This T cell receptor (beta chain) was recorded in a study of regulatory T cells in long-lasting Graves disease listed by TCRdb under 2021. Regarding the study in general: Persistent Graves' disease was defined as persistently positive TSH receptor autoantibodies together with antithyroid drug treatment for over 5 years. On average, persistent Graves' disease patients in the clinical cohort had been on antithyroid drugs for around ten years. Peripheral blood TCR sequencing and RNA sequencing compared persistent Graves' disease patients with newly diagnosed Graves' disease patients. The study was conducted in China and was registered as a clinical trial. A total of around 35 samples underwent TCR sequencing, from 13 patients with persistent Graves' disease and 20 patients with newly diagnosed Graves' disease.

This clonotype appeared many times. The antigen this receptor binds is unknown. Base-call qualities are not available, and no considerably larger clone is one nucleotide away. At the junction V is shortened by 6 bases and J by 0 bases, with 11 bases in between. The germline V gene sets CDR1 to MNHNS and CDR2 to SASEGT. The CDR3 runs 14 amino acids, cysteine and phenylalanine included. Solely the CDR3 DNA is kept, with 42 bases framed from the first base. Library construction relied on multiplex PCR. Sequencing relied on an Illumina HiSeq 4000. To build TCR beta libraries, CDR3 regions were amplified by Arm-PCR using iRepertoire HTBI primers. Before sequencing, the PCR products went through gel purification. Per the original workflow: Across samples, about 63 TRBV and approximately 15 TRBJ segments were identified and used for gene usage analysis of CDR3 amino acid clonotypes. COPE and FqMerger were used to merge the filtered high-quality paired reads into contigs. Contigs were aligned with BLAST to IMGT TRBV, TRBD and TRBJ reference genes, and CDR3 was defined per IMGT. Highly expanded clones were defined as clonotypes with a frequency above 0.1%. Repertoire diversity was measured by Shannon entropy, and V-J evenness by the Gini coefficient. A clonotype found in more than one individual was treated as public. The public sequencing data were trimmed at Q25 with fastp and processed into clonotypes with MiXCR by TCRdb, which kept only in-frame beta chains. Every CDR3 protein is listed once, alongside the most common genes and DNA of its rows. The V and J calls follow TCRdb's processing rather than the paper's. This sample comprises roughly 300,000 distinct CDR3 sequences, about 20% of them detected only once. The ten largest clones add up to 25% to 30% of the sample.

The sample's time point label, decoded: persistent/refractory GD, antithyroid drugs over 5 years with positive TRAb. For both TCR sequencing and RNA sequencing, RNA was extracted from PBMCs using TRIzol. The diagnosis of Graves' disease was made according to American Thyroid Association guidelines. Patients for the study were recruited at an endocrinology department in Xi'an, China. Each patient gave around 9 milliliters of peripheral blood, collected in an EDTA anticoagulant tube. Ficoll Paque Plus density gradient separation was used to isolate PBMCs, and no further T cell sorting was done. An Agilent 2100 Bioanalyzer and agarose gel were used to check RNA quality, and a NanoDrop 2000 was used to measure RNA concentration. The full study reports these points: Persistent Graves' disease patients showed lower TCR Shannon entropy and fewer highly expanded clones than newly diagnosed patients, suggesting clonal expansion. More public clonotypes were shared among persistent patients (under 3,000) than among newly diagnosed patients (roughly 1,000). The authors noted that the small sample size was a limitation that may lower accuracy. Preferential use of TRBV28, TRBJ1-2 and TRBJ2-5 was observed in persistent disease, whereas TRBV20-1 and TRBJ2-1 were favored in newly diagnosed disease. Only the TCR beta chain was sequenced and analyzed. Peripheral blood alone was examined, since thyroid tissue, which constituted the primary lesion, could not be accessed.

This receptor was taken from a female donor with Graves disease. The sequence joins TRBV6-1 to TRBJ1-1; too little of a D gene remains to name it. This sample comprised peripheral blood mononuclear cells (PBMCs), obtained when the disease was refractory, from a patient treated with antithyroid drugs. The base sequence is TGTGCCAGCAGGGCGGACCTTATGAACACTGAAGCTTTCTTT. This codes for CASRADLMNTEAFF.